The 26 T cell receptor beta chains below come from one sample, sequenced in a study of blood T cells in healthy people across ages. The use of a sample-barcoded 5' primer and a J-beta primer mix characterized a second PCR of roughly 6 to 12 cycles. TCRdb re-analysed the 5' RACE reads in MiXCR, keeping a single row per CDR3 protein. The data contain 540,000 or so distinct CDR3 sequences, less than 60% of them singletons. Material: blood. The receptors here all came from a man aged 80 or over in good health.

Here the CDR3 DNA reads TGTGCCAGCAGTAGACAGGGACACTATGGCTACACCTTC. As protein: CASSRQGHYGYTF. The chain uses TRBV11-2 and TRBJ1-2; 7 nucleotides line up with TRBD1. V lost 6 bases and J lost 3; bases outside the gene matches: 4. CDR1 is SGHAT, CDR2 FQNNGV, per germline. The CDR3 length is 13 residues.

The chain is built from TRBV20-1 and TRBJ2-5; the match to TRBD2 covers 11 bases. This CDR3 region has 14 residues. Germline CDR1 DFQATT, CDR2 SNEGSKA (reference sequence). V gave up 4 bases and J gave up 2 bases; unmatched junction bases: 3. The CDR3 spells CSAKGTSGQETQYF. CDR3 coding DNA: TGCAGTGCTAAAGGGACTAGCGGACAAGAGACCCAGTACTTC.

This clonotype showed up just a few times. The chain uses TRBV20-1 and TRBJ2-1; D is ambiguous. The CDR3 sequence is 16 residues long. Germline values: CDR1 DFQATT, CDR2 SNEGSKA (reference sequence). Trimming removed 6 bases from V and 8 bases from J, with 26 bases in between. The CDR3 DNA reads as TGCAGTGCGGCTCGGGCTAGGGTCAACTATATCGATGAGCAGTTCTTC. Translated: CSAARARVNYIDEQFF.

The rearrangement links TRBV11-2 to TRBJ2-1, with 7 bases identical to TRBD2. J gave up 0 bases and V 9 bases, and 8 bases lay outside the gene matches. The germline V gene has CDR1 SGHAT and CDR2 FQNNGV. This CDR3 contains 15 residues. CDR3 sequence (DNA): TGTGCCAGTACTGAAGGCGGGGGCTCCTACAATGAGCAGTTCTTC. It translates to CASTEGGGSYNEQFF. Combining the CDR3 with reference TRBV11-2 and TRBJ2-1 gives the whole variable domain EAGVAQSPRYKIIEKRQSVAFWCNPISGHATLYWYQQILGQGPKLLIQFQNNGVVDDSQLPKDRFSAERLKGVDSTLKIQPAKLEDSAVYLCASTEGGGSYNEQFFGPGTRLTVL.

The genes are TRBV6-6 and TRBJ1-3, with a tentative D call TRBD1 (5 bases). Germline values: CDR1 MNHNY, CDR2 SVGAGI (reference sequence). The CDR3 spans 16 residues. Trimming took off 0 bases at V and 0 bases at J, with 9 bases between the two ends. CDR3 region: CASSYSQQGSGNTIYF. CDR3 nucleotides: TGTGCCAGCAGTTACTCGCAGCAGGGCTCTGGAAACACCATATATTTT.

The chain has TRBV7-2 and TRBJ2-1; the match to TRBD2 covers 8 bases. The germline V gene encodes CDR1 SGHTA and CDR2 FQGNSA. The CDR3 length is 11 residues. Trimming removed 6 bases from V and 9 bases from J; junction bases left unmatched: 1. The CDR3 DNA sequence: TGTGCCAGCAGGACTAGCGCTGAGCAGTTCTTC. Translating it yields CASRTSAEQFF.

At least ten counts were recorded for this clonotype. The V gene is TRBV6-6, the J gene TRBJ2-7, with D tentatively TRBD1 or TRBD2 (6 bases each). V lost 2 bases and J 2 bases, leaving 13 bases between the germline ends. In germline, CDR1 is MNHNY, CDR2 SVGAGI (reference sequence). CDR3 length: 15 amino acids. CDR3 DNA: TGTGCCAGCAGTTACCCGAGGGGGGATACCTACGAGCAGTACTTC. As protein: CASSYPRGDTYEQYF.

This chain links TRBV20-1 with TRBJ2-7, with D perhaps given as TRBD1 or TRBD2 (5 bases each). Per the germline V gene, CDR1 is DFQATT and CDR2 is SNEGSKA (reference sequence). This CDR3 spans 12 amino acids. V was clipped by 7 bases and J by 2 bases, with 12 bases between them. CDR3 in DNA: TGCAGTGGGGGACCCACGACCTACGAGCAGTACTTC. It is translated as CSGGPTTYEQYF.

This sequence joins TRBV19 and TRBJ2-3; D not resolved. V was clipped by 3 bases and J by 0 bases, with 10 bases between them. The CDR3 extends over 15 amino acids. CDR1 is LNHDA and CDR2 is SQIVND in the germline V gene (reference sequence). CDR3 protein: CASSMVPRSTDTQYF. DNA of the CDR3: TGTGCCAGTAGTATGGTGCCCCGTAGCACAGATACGCAGTATTTT.

To note about this clonotype: Being one base from a much bigger clone, this may be a read error. The chain couples TRBV6-6 to TRBJ1-5; D unclear. Germline assignment: CDR1 MNHNY and CDR2 SVGAGI (reference sequence). This CDR3 comprises 13 residues. V was shortened by 8 bases and J by 3 bases, with 11 bases between the two germline ends. This CDR3 is CASAHGYNQPQHF. The CDR3 nucleotides read TGTGCCAGCGCACATGGGTACAATCAGCCCCAGCATTTT.

For this clonotype: This may arise from a read error, as a much more abundant clone is one base away. The chain employs TRBV6-5 and TRBJ2-4, with D possibly being TRBD1 (7 bases). The CDR3 totals 20 residues. Per germline, CDR1 MNHEY and CDR2 SVGAGI. Trimming took 4 bases from V and 7 from J, leaving 32 bases between them. CDR3 bases: TGTGCCAGCAGTTTCTCGGAGGGACAGCCCCGATGGCGGTCCGGGAACATTCAGTACTTC. It translates to CASSFSEGQPRWRSGNIQYF.

The chain uses TRBV5-6 and TRBJ2-2, with 9 positions matching TRBD1. CDR1 and CDR2 (germline): SGHDT, YYEEEE. There are 16 residues in the CDR3. V lost 3 bases to trimming and J lost 3 bases; unmatched junction nucleotides: 6. The CDR3 here is CASSSGQGTYTGELFF. CDR3 bases: TGTGCCAGCAGCTCCGGACAGGGGACCTACACCGGGGAGCTGTTTTTT. The whole variable domain, filled in from reference TRBV5-6 and TRBJ2-2, reads DAGVTQSPTHLIKTRGQQVTLRCSPKSGHDTVSWYQQALGQGPQFIFQYYEEEERQRGNFPDRFSGHQFPNYSSELNVNALLLGDSALYLCASSSGQGTYTGELFFGEGSRLTVL.

The gene calls are TRBV5-1 and TRBJ1-1; D uncertain. V dropped 1 base and J dropped 1 base, with 14 bases sitting between them. CDR1 SGHRS and CDR2 YFSETQ come from the germline V gene. The CDR3 runs to 16 residues. The DNA for the CDR3 is TGCGCCAGCAGCTTGTATGACAATGGTCCGAACACTGAAGCTTTCTTT. Amino acid sequence: CASSLYDNGPNTEAFF. Using reference TRBV5-1 and TRBJ1-1 for the parts outside the CDR3, the full variable domain is KAGVTQTPRYLIKTRGQQVTLSCSPISGHRSVSWYQQTPGQGLQFLFEYFSETQRNKGNFPGRFSGRQFSNSRSEMNVSTLELGDSALYLCASSLYDNGPNTEAFFGQGTRLTVV.

CDR3 coding DNA: TGTGCCAGCAGCCCAGAGGGTTCGTCTGGCTACACCTTC. It yields the protein CASSPEGSSGYTF. The V call is TRBV12-3 or TRBV12-4, the J call TRBJ1-2; D gene uncertain. V lost 6 bases and J lost 7, with 15 bases in between. The CDR3 is made up of 13 amino acids.

V gene TRBV20-1 combines with J gene TRBJ2-5, with 8 bases that match TRBD1. The germline V gene has CDR1 DFQATT and CDR2 SNEGSKA (reference sequence). The trim removed 1 base at V and 4 bases at J, leaving 8 bases unmatched. The CDR3 totals 15 residues. As DNA, the CDR3 is TGCAGTGCTAGAGCGGACAGGGCAGGGGGAGAGACCCAGTACTTC. The encoded protein is CSARADRAGGETQYF.

CDR3 in amino acids: CASSLNRGINSPLHF. CDR3 DNA sequence: TGTGCCAGCAGTTTAAACAGGGGCATAAATTCACCCCTCCACTTT. The genes are TRBV12-3 or TRBV12-4 and TRBJ1-6, with 7 bases that match TRBD1. CDR3 length: 15 residues. Trimming removed 2 bases from V and 7 bases from J; junction bases left unmatched: 5.

This clonotype was observed at least ten times. The junction and the germline gene differ at one end; a read error may be behind it. The rearrangement uses TRBV4-3 and TRBJ1-6, with 9 positions matching TRBD1. The CDR3 sequence is 14 residues long. CDR1 and CDR2 (germline): LGHNA, YSLEER. In DNA, the CDR3 is TGTGCCAGCAGTCCAGACAGGGGGAATTCACCCCTCCACTTT. This encodes CASSPDRGNSPLHF.

The rearrangement joins TRBV18 to TRBJ2-2; D is undetermined. V dropped 8 bases and J dropped 5 bases, with 6 bases sitting between them. The germline V gene has CDR1 KGHSH and CDR2 LQKENI. The CDR3 covers 11 residues. CDR3 residues: CASQETGELFF. CDR3 DNA sequence: TGTGCCAGCCAAGAGACCGGGGAGCTGTTTTTT.

The V and J genes are TRBV3-1 and TRBJ2-5; TRBD2 matches 10 bases. The CDR3 runs to 16 residues. Germline CDR1 LGHDT, CDR2 YNNKEL (reference sequence). The V segment lost 0 bases and the J segment 6 bases; nucleotides outside the gene matches: 7. In DNA, the CDR3 is TGTGCCAGCAGCCAAGATGCGGCTAGCGGGGGAAAGACCCAGTACTTC. It codes for CASSQDAASGGKTQYF.

This clonotype was seen a handful of times. V is TRBV4-1 and J is TRBJ2-7, with D possibly matching TRBD1 (5 bases). CDR1 is MGHRA and CDR2 is YSYEKL in the germline V gene. V lost 1 base to trimming and J lost 3 bases, with 13 bases between them. The CDR3 runs to 15 residues. CDR3 amino acids: CASSQGVAGLYEQYF. CDR3 in DNA: TGCGCCAGCAGCCAAGGGGTGGCAGGGCTCTACGAGCAGTACTTC.

The chain employs TRBV4-3 and TRBJ2-3, with 10 bases aligning to TRBD2. CDR3 length equals 16 residues. V trimming: 0 bases; J trimming: 5 bases; junction bases outside the gene matches: 5. Germline CDR1 and CDR2: LGHNA and YSLEER. The DNA for the CDR3 is TGCGCCAGCAGCCAAGACCTAGCGGGAGCGGAAGATACGCAGTATTTT. Protein sequence: CASSQDLAGAEDTQYF.

This clonotype was counted only a few times. The chain carries TRBV2 and TRBJ1-5; TRBD1 might be the D (5 bases). The CDR3 runs to 14 residues. V shed 5 bases and J shed 5 bases, with 13 bases lying between them. Per germline, CDR1 SNHLY and CDR2 FYNNEI. The CDR3 reads CASSLGGGHQPQHF. The CDR3 region has the DNA TGTGCCAGCAGTCTGGGGGGAGGGCATCAGCCCCAGCATTTT.

The chain combines TRBV11-2 with TRBJ1-4; 7 bases line up with TRBD1. The CDR3 spans 15 residues. The germline V gene encodes CDR1 SGHAT and CDR2 FQNNGV. V gave up 5 bases and J gave up 4 bases; unmatched junction bases: 7. CDR3 amino acids: CASSGQTGINEKLFF. For the CDR3, the DNA is TGTGCCAGCAGCGGCCAGACAGGGATTAATGAAAAACTGTTTTTT.

The chain links TRBV20-1 to TRBJ1-2, with D maybe TRBD1 (6 bases). CDR1 is DFQATT, CDR2 SNEGSKA, per germline (reference sequence). The CDR3 runs 14 residues. The CDR3 reads CSTEHRRGNYGYTF. CDR3 DNA sequence: TGCAGCACAGAACACCGCAGGGGTAACTATGGCTACACCTTC.

This clonotype showed up many times. The chain is built from TRBV6-5 and TRBJ1-1, with 7 bases matching TRBD1. J lost 6 bases, V lost 11 bases, and 9 bases had no gene match. This CDR3 is built from 12 residues. Germline assignment: CDR1 MNHEY and CDR2 SVGAGI. The CDR3 region has the DNA TGTGCCGCGGGCAGGGGGGTTGCTGAAGCTTTCTTT. This gives the protein CAAGRGVAEAFF.

The chain couples TRBV9 to TRBJ1-4, with D possibly TRBD1 on 5 matching bases. The CDR3 sequence is 15 residues long. Trimming left V 0 bases short and J 8 bases short, with 14 bases between. The germline CDR1 and CDR2 sequences are SGDLS and YYNGEE. The CDR3 spells CASSVGAGRWEKLFF. CDR3 DNA sequence: TGTGCCAGCAGCGTAGGAGCGGGGCGCTGGGAAAAACTGTTTTTT.